A single sample is the source of the 31 T cell receptor beta chains below, sequenced in a study of cytomegalovirus exposure and HLA in healthy donors. Both 60 Vbeta primers and 13 Jbeta primers went into the PCR. Clones were read by immunoSEQ multiplex PCR, and TCRdb kept only the in-frame ones, dropping some. The sample has over 150,000 clones, roughly three quarters seen once. Sequences were obtained from PBMCs. The receptors come from a woman aged 45-65 years in good health and CMV-seropositive.

This clone appeared once. V usage is TRBV29-1 and J usage is TRBJ1-2; TRBD1 matches at 8 bases. CDR3 size: 11 residues. Per germline, CDR1 SQVTM and CDR2 ANQGSEA. Trimming cost V 7 bases and J 7 bases; bases outside gene matches: 5. The CDR3, as DNA: TGCAGCGGCGGACAGGGTGGTGGCTACACCTTC. Its translation is CSGGQGGGYTF. The whole variable domain, remainder taken from reference TRBV29-1 and TRBJ1-2, is SAVISQKPSRDICQRGTSLTIQCQVDSQVTMMFWYRQQPGQSLTLIATANQGSEATYESGFVIDKFPISRPNLTFSTLTVSNMSPEDSSIYLCSGGQGGGYTFGSGTRLTVV.

This clone has a single count. The chain has TRBV5-6 and TRBJ1-1, with TRBD1 matching 8 bases. Trimming cost V 3 bases and J 5 bases; bases outside gene matches: 6. CDR3 length equals 14 residues. CDR1 and CDR2 (germline): SGHDT, YYEEEE. CDR3 nucleotide sequence: TGTGCCAGCAGCTGGGACAGGCGGGAGACTGAAGCTTTCTTT. It specifies CASSWDRRETEAFF.

This sequence joins TRBV6-1 and TRBJ2-7; 9 bases agree with TRBD1. The V segment lost 2 bases and the J segment 6 bases; nucleotides outside the gene matches: 8. This CDR3 spans 15 amino acids. Germline lookup yields CDR1 MNHNS and CDR2 SASEGT. The CDR3 DNA sequence: TGTGCCAGCAGTGAAATTATTGACAGGGGGGGCGAGCAGTACTTC. This translates into CASSEIIDRGGEQYF.

The chain employs TRBV11-3 and TRBJ1-1, with D perhaps matching TRBD1 (6 bases). Germline V lookup: CDR1 SGHNT, CDR2 YENEEA. V was trimmed by 5 bases and J by 4 bases, leaving 20 bases between them. There are 16 residues in the CDR3. CDR3 residues: CASSPEGVRRGTEAFF. The CDR3 DNA is TGTGCCAGCAGCCCCGAGGGGGTAAGGAGAGGCACTGAAGCTTTCTTT.

The chain recombines TRBV27 with TRBJ2-5; 8 bases are shared with TRBD2. Germline assignment: CDR1 MNHEY and CDR2 SMNVEV (reference sequence). The V gene end was trimmed by 6 bases and the J gene end by 2 bases; junction bases not matched to a gene: 5. The CDR3 contains 14 residues. The CDR3: CASRPTSGQETQYF. Here the CDR3 DNA reads TGTGCCAGCAGACCCACTAGCGGACAAGAGACCCAGTACTTC.

The chain has TRBV4-1 and TRBJ2-3; TRBD2 might be the D (6 bases). Germline CDR1 is MGHRA and CDR2 is YSYEKL. Trimming stripped 4 bases from V and 0 bases from J, with 17 bases between. The CDR3 runs 17 residues. CDR3 residues: CASSPPQLAASTDTQYF. CDR3 sequence (DNA): TGCGCCAGCAGCCCCCCCCAACTAGCAGCTAGCACAGATACGCAGTATTTT.

The chain carries TRBV7-9 and TRBJ2-6; 7 positions match TRBD1. V lost 2 bases, J lost 2 bases, and 3 bases stayed unmatched. Looked up from germline, CDR1 is SEHNR and CDR2 is FQNEAQ (reference sequence). CDR3 length equals 16 residues. The CDR3 bases are TGTGCCAGCAGCTTATATACAGGGGCTGGGGCCAACGTCCTGACTTTC. Translation gives CASSLYTGAGANVLTF.

The chain uses TRBV28 and TRBJ2-3; 9 positions match TRBD2. Germline CDR1 is MDHEN and CDR2 is SYDVKM. CDR3 length: 14 amino acids. J lost 3 bases, V lost 8 bases, and 6 bases had no gene match. In nucleotides, the CDR3 is TGTGCCAGCTTTAGCGGGAGCGGAACAGATACGCAGTATTTT. This codes for CASFSGSGTDTQYF.

The V and J genes are TRBV5-1 and TRBJ2-7; a possible D gene is TRBD2 (6 bases). The length of the CDR3 is 16 residues. Trimming removed 1 base from V and 1 base from J, with 15 bases in between. The germline V gene encodes CDR1 SGHRS and CDR2 YFSETQ. The CDR3 is CASSLNPGLRSYEQYF. CDR3 DNA sequence: TGCGCCAGCAGCTTGAACCCGGGACTCAGGTCCTACGAGCAGTACTTC.

The genes are TRBV7-6 and TRBJ2-5; D is possibly TRBD2 (5 bases). The CDR3 spans 15 residues. V lost 2 bases, J lost 3 bases, and 13 bases lay in between. The germline V gene has CDR1 SGHVS and CDR2 FNYEAQ. CDR3 coding DNA: TGTGCCAGCAGCTTAAGAGTAGGACTGGAAGAGACCCAGTACTTC. Translation: CASSLRVGLEETQYF.

This clone was observed a handful of times. The chain recombines TRBV6-5 with TRBJ1-6; possible D gene TRBD1, 6 bases. Germline V CDR1 and CDR2: MNHEY, SVGAGI. Trimming stripped 6 bases from V and 10 bases from J, with 19 bases between. The CDR3 covers 15 residues. Here the CDR3 reads CASSPEGTTGSPLHF. The CDR3 DNA reads TGTGCCAGCAGCCCCGAGGGGACCACAGGGTCACCCCTCCACTTT.

The J gene is TRBJ2-7, the V gene TRBV18, with 7 bases that match TRBD1. Per the germline V gene, CDR1 is KGHSH and CDR2 is LQKENI. V shed 5 bases, J shed 4 bases, and the junction held 5 bases outside the gene matches. The CDR3 covers 13 residues. The CDR3 DNA follows: TGTGCCAGCTCATCCAGACAGGGTTACGAGCAGTACTTC. It yields the protein CASSSRQGYEQYF.

This chain connects TRBV5-1 to TRBJ2-5; D possibly corresponds to TRBD1 (6 bases). Trimming stripped 4 bases from V and 3 bases from J, with 16 bases between. This CDR3 is 15 amino acids long. CDR1 is SGHRS, CDR2 YFSETQ, per germline. CDR3 loop: CASSTGTANEETQYF. The CDR3 coding sequence is TGCGCCAGCAGCACAGGGACCGCTAACGAAGAGACCCAGTACTTC.

This clone has only one observation. This sample includes further DNA sequences coding for the same CDR3. The CDR3 DNA sequence: TGTGCCAGCAGTTTAAGGCAGGGAAACACTGAAGCTTTCTTT. It codes for CASSLRQGNTEAFF. The V gene is TRBV27, the J gene TRBJ1-1, with D tentatively TRBD1 (5 bases). Trimming cost V 2 bases and J 2 bases, with 9 bases left between them. This CDR3 comprises 14 residues. Per the germline V gene, CDR1 is MNHEY and CDR2 is SMNVEV (reference sequence).

In this sample, this clone turned up a few times. The chain couples TRBV30 to TRBJ2-7; D gene ambiguous. V was pared by 5 bases and J by 0 bases, with 5 bases between. The V gene's germline CDR1 is GTSNPN and CDR2 SVGIG (reference sequence). The CDR3 loop spans 11 amino acids. CDR3 coding DNA: TGTGCCTGGGGCAGCTCCTACGAGCAGTACTTC. Residues: CAWGSSYEQYF.

The V and J genes are TRBV6-5 and TRBJ1-1, with D hard to call. This CDR3 has 14 amino acids. The V end was cut by 5 bases, the J end by 3 bases, with 13 bases between. The germline V gene encodes CDR1 MNHEY and CDR2 SVGAGI. This CDR3 is CASSEIRADTEAFF. The CDR3 region has the DNA TGTGCCAGCAGTGAAATCCGAGCGGACACTGAAGCTTTCTTT.

This clone was counted a few times. The chain carries TRBV19 and TRBJ2-2, with 7 nucleotides matching TRBD2. J lost 7 bases, V lost 4 bases, and 9 bases had no gene match. Germline values: CDR1 LNHDA, CDR2 SQIVND (reference sequence). The CDR3 extends over 15 amino acids. The CDR3 loop reads CASSRGEGPDGELFF. For the CDR3, the DNA is TGTGCCAGTAGTAGGGGGGAGGGCCCAGACGGGGAGCTGTTTTTT.

V usage is TRBV7-8 and J usage is TRBJ2-7; 11 nucleotides match TRBD2. After removal of 1 base from V and 1 base from J, the junction contained 3 bases not matched to a gene. This CDR3 region has 16 residues. Germline CDR1 SGHVS, CDR2 FQNEAQ. The CDR3 reads CASSLGTSGLSYEQYF. The CDR3 DNA reads TGTGCCAGCAGCTTAGGGACTAGCGGGCTGTCCTACGAGCAGTACTTC.

The chain uses TRBV7-2 and TRBJ1-1; TRBD1 is a possible D gene (6 bases). Germline CDR1 SGHTA, CDR2 FQGNSA. This CDR3 is 12 amino acids long. V was clipped by 5 bases and J by 8 bases, with 12 bases between them. This CDR3 is CASSRGGREAFF. The DNA for the CDR3 is TGTGCCAGCAGCCGGGGGGGCAGGGAAGCTTTCTTT.

The gene calls are TRBV7-9 and TRBJ2-4; 8 bases are shared with TRBD1. This CDR3 spans 15 amino acids. Germline lookup yields CDR1 SEHNR and CDR2 FQNEAQ (reference sequence). J gave up 0 bases and V 8 bases, and 6 bases lay outside the gene matches. In DNA form, the CDR3 reads TGTGCCAGCTCTGGGGACAGGCTAGCCAAAAACATTCAGTACTTC. It is translated as CASSGDRLAKNIQYF.

This rearrangement joins TRBV10-2 to TRBJ2-3; TRBD1 agrees at 8 bases. This CDR3 spans 14 amino acids. The ends lost 1 base at V and 8 bases at J; junction bases unmatched: 5. The V gene's germline CDR1 is WSHSY and CDR2 SAAADI. In nucleotides, the CDR3 is TGCGCCAGCAGTGAGTTGGGCAGGGGGCCTACGCAGTATTTT. Translating gives CASSELGRGPTQYF.

The V gene is TRBV7-2, the J gene TRBJ2-7; 15 nucleotides line up with TRBD2. The CDR3 is made up of 19 amino acids. The V and J ends lost 5 bases and 4 bases, in that order; junction bases with no gene match: 15. Germline V CDR1 and CDR2: SGHTA, FQGNSA. The CDR3: CASSPGLAGGSIPPYEQYF. The CDR3 nucleotides read TGTGCCAGCAGCCCCGGACTAGCGGGGGGGTCAATCCCCCCGTACGAGCAGTACTTC.

The chain combines TRBV9 with TRBJ2-7, with TRBD2 as a possible D gene (5 bases). Trimming shortened V by 0 bases and J by 3 bases, and 13 bases separated the two germline ends. CDR1 and CDR2 from the germline V gene are SGDLS and YYNGEE. This CDR3 has 15 amino acids. Written as DNA, the CDR3 is TGTGCCAGCAGCGTAGAACCGGGAAGGGACTACGAGCAGTACTTC. Translating it yields CASSVEPGRDYEQYF.

This chain uses TRBV6-1 with TRBJ1-1; TRBD1 matches 8 bases. The CDR3 contains 13 residues. The V gene end was trimmed by 6 bases and the J gene end by 4 bases; junction bases not matched to a gene: 4. The germline CDR1 and CDR2 sequences are MNHNS and SASEGT. DNA for the CDR3: TGTGCCAGCAGGACAGGGGAGGGCACTGAAGCTTTCTTT. As protein: CASRTGEGTEAFF.

Concerning this clone itself: A read error may produce the germline difference seen at one junction end. The V and J genes are TRBV7-9 and TRBJ2-7; 8 nucleotides match TRBD1. Germline V lookup: CDR1 SEHNR, CDR2 FQNEAQ (reference sequence). CDR3 length: 14 residues. CDR3 in DNA: TGTTCCAGCAGCCTAGGACAGGGTTTCTACGAGCAGTACTTC. It is translated as CSSSLGQGFYEQYF. The whole variable domain, filled in from reference TRBV7-9 and TRBJ2-7, reads DTGVSQNPRHKITKRGQNVTFRCDPISEHNRLYWYRQTLGQGPEFLTYFQNEAQLEKSRLLSDRFSAERPKGSFSTLEIQRTEQGDSAMYLCSSSLGQGFYEQYFGPGTRLTVT.

The V call is TRBV30, the J call TRBJ2-6; D perhaps matches TRBD1 (5 bases). CDR3 size: 13 residues. The V end was cut by 3 bases, the J end by 3 bases, with 6 bases between. CDR1 and CDR2 from the germline V gene are GTSNPN and SVGIG (reference sequence). The CDR3 protein is CAWRGLGANVLTF. For the CDR3, the DNA is TGTGCCTGGAGGGGGCTTGGGGCCAACGTCCTGACTTTC.

The chain uses TRBV7-8 and TRBJ2-5; 7 bases match TRBD1. CDR3 size: 16 residues. The germline CDR1 and CDR2 sequences are SGHVS and FQNEAQ. With 1 base clipped from V and 3 bases from J, the junction kept 8 bases outside the gene matches. CDR3: CASSLVQGEVKETQYF. The CDR3 nucleotides read TGTGCCAGCAGCTTAGTTCAGGGGGAAGTAAAAGAGACCCAGTACTTC.

The CDR3 DNA follows: TGTGCCAGCGGGAAACAGGGGCCCGGGGAGCTGTTTTTT. This sequence encodes CASGKQGPGELFF. This chain uses TRBV2 with TRBJ2-2; 7 bases agree with TRBD1. CDR1 and CDR2 from the germline V gene are SNHLY and FYNNEI. This CDR3 is 13 amino acids long. The trim removed 8 bases at V and 6 bases at J, leaving 6 bases unmatched.

This chain links TRBV30 with TRBJ1-2; D may be TRBD1 (5 bases). The germline V and J ends were trimmed by 8 bases and 5 bases, with 15 bases remaining between them. Per germline, CDR1 GTSNPN and CDR2 SVGIG (reference sequence). CDR3 length: 12 amino acids. The CDR3 here is CALVQGGYGYTF. For the CDR3, the DNA is TGTGCCCTTGTCCAGGGAGGGTATGGCTACACCTTC.

This clone appeared a single time. The J gene is TRBJ2-1, the V gene TRBV27; possible D gene TRBD2, 6 bases. V was pared by 2 bases and J by 0 bases, with 14 bases between. The CDR3 spans 17 residues. Germline-derived CDR1 and CDR2 are MNHEY and SMNVEV (reference sequence). The CDR3 loop reads CASSLRVAGGSYNEQFF. The CDR3, as DNA: TGTGCCAGCAGTTTACGGGTAGCCGGGGGCTCCTACAATGAGCAGTTCTTC.

V gene TRBV4-3 combines with J gene TRBJ1-1, with 8 nucleotides matching TRBD1. The J segment lost 1 base and the V segment lost 3 bases, leaving 1 base of the junction unmatched. This CDR3 comprises 14 residues. Germline CDR1 and CDR2: LGHNA and YSLEER. CDR3 protein: CASSHTGGNTEAFF. The CDR3 DNA is TGCGCCAGCAGCCATACAGGGGGGAACACTGAAGCTTTCTTT.